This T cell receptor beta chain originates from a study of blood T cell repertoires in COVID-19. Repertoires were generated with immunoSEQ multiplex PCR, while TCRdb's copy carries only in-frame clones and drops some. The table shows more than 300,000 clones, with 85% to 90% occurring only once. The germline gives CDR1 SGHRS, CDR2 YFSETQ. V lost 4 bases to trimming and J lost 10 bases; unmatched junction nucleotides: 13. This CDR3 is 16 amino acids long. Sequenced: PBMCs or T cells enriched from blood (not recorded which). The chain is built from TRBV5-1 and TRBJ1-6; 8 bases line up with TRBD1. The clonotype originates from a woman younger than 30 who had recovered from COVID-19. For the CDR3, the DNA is TGCGCCAGCAGCCACGTGGGGGGACAGGTGGAATCACCCCTCCACTTT. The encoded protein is CASSHVGGQVESPLHF.